This TCR beta chain was obtained from a study of identical twins. One entry per CDR3 protein, called by TCRdb with MiXCR from the 5' RACE reads. The sample yields hundreds of thousands of distinct CDR3 sequences, 15% to 20% seen once. This clonotype has a handful of counts. Antigen: not known. Germline V gene data show CDR1 as SGHTA and CDR2 as FQGNSA. The CDR3 is 13 residues long. The V end was cut by 1 base, the J end by 6 bases, with 7 bases between. General study results and limits: Out-of-frame TCR alpha sharing in monozygotic twins exceeded recombination model predictions.

The same sample was also studied in work on T cells expressing NK-cell markers.

Sequenced material: PBMCs. This chain connects TRBV7-2 to TRBJ1-5; D unclear. This sequence originates from a woman under 30 in good health. CDR3 in amino acids: CASSLVPIQPQHF. In nucleotides, the CDR3 is TGTGCCAGCAGCTTAGTTCCGATTCAGCCCCAGCATTTT.